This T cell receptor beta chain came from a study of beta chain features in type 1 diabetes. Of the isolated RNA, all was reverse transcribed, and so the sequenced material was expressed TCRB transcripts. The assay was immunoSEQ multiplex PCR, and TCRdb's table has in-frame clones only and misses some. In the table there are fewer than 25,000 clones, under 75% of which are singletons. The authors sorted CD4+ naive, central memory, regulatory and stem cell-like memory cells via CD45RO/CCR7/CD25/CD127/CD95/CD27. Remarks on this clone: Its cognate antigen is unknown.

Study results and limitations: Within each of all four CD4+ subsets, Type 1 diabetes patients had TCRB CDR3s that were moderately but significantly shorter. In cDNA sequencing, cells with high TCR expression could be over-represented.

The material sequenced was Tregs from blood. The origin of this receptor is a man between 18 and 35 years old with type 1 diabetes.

The CDR3 reads CASIGSGAGYNEQFF. The CDR3 nucleotides are TGTGCCAGCATTGGTTCGGGAGCAGGATACAATGAGCAGTTCTTC. The J gene is TRBJ2-1, the V gene TRBV28, with D possibly being TRBD2 (6 bases). The CDR3 totals 15 residues. From germline, CDR1 is MDHEN and CDR2 SYDVKM. Trimming took 7 bases from V and 4 from J, leaving 17 bases between them.